A selection of T cell receptor beta chains follows, all from one sample in a study of OX40 agonist ivuxolimab in advanced cancers. Profiling relied on immunoSEQ multiplex PCR, and the TCRdb table lists in-frame clones only, not all of them. The sample has roughly 80,000 clones; 83% are singletons. This sample comprised CD4+ or CD8+ T cells sorted from blood, obtained in a trial of the OX40 agonist ivuxolimab. All receptors come from an adult with an advanced solid tumor such as melanoma, head and neck, liver or kidney cancer. The CDR3 runs from the conserved cysteine through the conserved F or W. A D gene is named only where the DNA matches it firmly. Size is omitted from some rows. Given values are once, few, many or a class for expanded clones.

D gene: -
clone size: -
J gene: TRBJ2-5
V gene: TRBV5-4
CDR3 protein: CASSRPGTQETQYF
CDR3 DNA: TGTGCCAGCAGCAGACCCGGGACCCAAGAGACCCAGTACTTC

D gene: TRBD1
clone size: -
J gene: TRBJ1-1
V gene: TRBV6-6
CDR3 protein: CASSPQGPERAEAFF
CDR3 DNA: TGTGCCAGCAGCCCACAGGGGCCCGAACGCGCTGAAGCTTTCTTT

D gene: -
clone size: -
J gene: TRBJ2-7
V gene: TRBV7-8
CDR3 protein: CASSPVRTAYEQYF
CDR3 DNA: TGTGCCAGCAGCCCCGTTCGGACAGCCTACGAGCAGTACTTC

D gene: -
clone size: -
J gene: TRBJ1-1
V gene: TRBV2
CDR3 protein: CASSWDTENTEAFF
CDR3 DNA: TGTGCCAGCAGTTGGGACACCGAGAACACTGAAGCTTTCTTT

D gene: TRBD1
clone size: -
J gene: TRBJ2-7
V gene: TRBV6-6
CDR3 protein: CASSSPGQISLQYF
CDR3 DNA: TGTGCCAGCAGTTCCCCGGGACAGATCAGCCTTCAGTACTTC

D gene: -
clone size: -
J gene: TRBJ2-7
V gene: TRBV27
CDR3 protein: CAGQRDGLPTYEQYF
CDR3 DNA: TGTGCCGGACAAAGGGACGGCCTACCTACCTACGAGCAGTACTTC

D gene: -
clone size: -
J gene: TRBJ1-1
V gene: TRBV7-2
CDR3 protein: CASSLETRVSEAFF
CDR3 DNA: TGTGCCAGCAGCTTAGAGACGCGGGTGTCTGAAGCTTTCTTT

D gene: -
clone size: few
J gene: TRBJ2-5
V gene: TRBV25-1
CDR3 protein: CATTLGSKETQYF
CDR3 DNA: TGTGCCACTACCTTGGGGAGCAAAGAGACCCAGTACTTC

D gene: -
clone size: -
J gene: TRBJ2-3
V gene: TRBV7-7
CDR3 protein: CASSFRVGDTQYF
CDR3 DNA: TGTGCCAGCAGCTTTAGAGTCGGAGATACGCAGTATTTT

D gene: TRBD2
clone size: -
J gene: TRBJ2-5
V gene: TRBV7-7
CDR3 protein: CASSQGGGPQETQYF
CDR3 DNA: TGTGCTAGCAGCCAAGGCGGGGGGCCCCAAGAGACCCAGTACTTC

D gene: TRBD1
clone size: -
J gene: TRBJ2-5
V gene: TRBV29-1
CDR3 protein: CSVGGQGRRVETQYF
CDR3 DNA: TGCAGCGTTGGTGGACAGGGGAGGCGGGTAGAGACCCAGTACTTC

D gene: -
clone size: -
J gene: TRBJ2-5
V gene: TRBV14
CDR3 protein: CASSQVWETQYF
CDR3 DNA: TGTGCCAGCAGCCAAGTTTGGGAGACCCAGTACTTC

D gene: TRBD1
clone size: -
J gene: TRBJ2-7
V gene: TRBV5-4
CDR3 protein: CASSLVGTGAFHEQYF
CDR3 DNA: TGTGCCAGCAGCTTGGTTGGGACAGGAGCTTTCCACGAGCAGTACTTC

D gene: -
clone size: -
J gene: TRBJ1-1
V gene: TRBV23-1
CDR3 protein: CASSQSTNTEAFF
CDR3 DNA: TGCGCCAGCAGTCAATCAACGAACACTGAAGCTTTCTTT

D gene: -
clone size: -
J gene: TRBJ2-1
V gene: TRBV7-2
CDR3 protein: CASSVGKRGGRVDEQFF
CDR3 DNA: TGTGCCAGCAGCGTAGGAAAAAGGGGGGGCCGCGTTGATGAGCAGTTCTTC

D gene: -
clone size: -
J gene: TRBJ1-3
V gene: TRBV5-6
CDR3 protein: CASSWGVSGNTIYF
CDR3 DNA: TGTGCCAGCAGCTGGGGGGTCTCCGGAAACACCATATATTTT

D gene: TRBD1
clone size: -
J gene: TRBJ2-7
V gene: TRBV7-9
CDR3 protein: CASSLRTGVSYEQYF
CDR3 DNA: TGTGCCAGCAGCCTCCGGACAGGGGTCTCCTACGAGCAGTACTTC

D gene: -
clone size: -
J gene: TRBJ1-5
V gene: TRBV5-6
CDR3 protein: CASSLRGNNQPQHF
CDR3 DNA: TGTGCCAGCAGCTTGCGAGGGAACAATCAGCCCCAGCATTTT

D gene: -
clone size: once
J gene: TRBJ1-1
V gene: TRBV6-5
CDR3 protein: CASTYRLNTEAFF
CDR3 DNA: TGTGCCAGCACCTACAGGCTGAACACTGAAGCTTTCTTT

D gene: -
clone size: few
J gene: TRBJ1-1
V gene: TRBV27
CDR3 protein: CASSPSGRDTEAFF
CDR3 DNA: TGTGCCAGCAGTCCCTCGGGAAGGGACACTGAAGCTTTCTTT

D gene: -
clone size: -
J gene: TRBJ2-2
V gene: TRBV27
CDR3 protein: CASSLRPLIAGELFF
CDR3 DNA: TGTGCCAGCAGTTTACGACCGCTAATAGCCGGGGAGCTGTTTTTT

D gene: -
clone size: -
J gene: TRBJ2-5
V gene: TRBV30
CDR3 protein: CAWRTETQYF
CDR3 DNA: TGTGCCTGGAGAACGGAGACCCAGTACTTC

D gene: -
clone size: -
J gene: TRBJ2-7
V gene: TRBV5-4
CDR3 protein: CASRRDGRLLRNEQYF
CDR3 DNA: TGTGCCAGCAGGCGGGACGGACGCCTTTTGAGGAACGAGCAGTACTTC

D gene: -
clone size: once
J gene: TRBJ1-2
V gene: TRBV7-3
CDR3 protein: CASSLIGRGADGYTF
CDR3 DNA: TGTGCCAGCAGCTTAATAGGCCGAGGGGCCGATGGCTACACCTTC

D gene: TRBD1
clone size: -
J gene: TRBJ1-5
V gene: TRBV5-6
CDR3 protein: CASSSYSRGQPQHF
CDR3 DNA: TGTGCCAGCAGCTCCTACAGCAGGGGGCAGCCCCAGCATTTT

D gene: -
clone size: few
J gene: TRBJ2-3
V gene: TRBV29-1
CDR3 protein: CSVEWKDKRADTQYF
CDR3 DNA: TGCAGCGTTGAATGGAAGGACAAGAGGGCCGATACGCAGTATTTT

D gene: TRBD1
clone size: -
J gene: TRBJ1-5
V gene: TRBV9
CDR3 protein: CASSPTGGDGQPQHF
CDR3 DNA: TGTGCCAGCAGCCCAACAGGGGGCGACGGTCAGCCCCAGCATTTT

D gene: TRBD2
clone size: -
J gene: TRBJ2-7
V gene: TRBV2
CDR3 protein: CASRPGLAGGLPQYF
CDR3 DNA: TGTGCCAGCAGACCCGGACTAGCGGGGGGACTCCCACAGTACTTC

D gene: -
clone size: -
J gene: TRBJ1-3
V gene: TRBV7-2
CDR3 protein: CASSFHREGNTIYF
CDR3 DNA: TGTGCCAGCAGCTTTCACAGGGAGGGGAACACCATATATTTT

D gene: -
clone size: -
J gene: TRBJ2-3
V gene: TRBV7-2
CDR3 protein: CASSSAAGTPTDTQYF
CDR3 DNA: TGTGCCAGCAGCTCTGCCGCCGGGACGCCCACAGATACGCAGTATTTT

D gene: TRBD2
clone size: -
J gene: TRBJ2-5
V gene: TRBV30
CDR3 protein: CAWSLTSGGPSETQYF
CDR3 DNA: TGTGCCTGGAGTCTTACTAGCGGGGGGCCGTCAGAGACCCAGTACTTC

D gene: TRBD2
clone size: once
J gene: TRBJ2-7
V gene: TRBV4-1
CDR3 protein: CASSPYASGPYEQYF
CDR3 DNA: TGCGCCAGCAGCCCGTACGCTAGCGGCCCCTACGAGCAGTACTTC

D gene: TRBD1
clone size: -
J gene: TRBJ2-7
V gene: TRBV4-1
CDR3 protein: CASSQGTGYEQYF
CDR3 DNA: TGCGCCAGCAGCCAGGGGACAGGGTACGAGCAGTACTTC

D gene: TRBD2
clone size: -
J gene: TRBJ2-1
V gene: TRBV7-8
CDR3 protein: CASSVSGGANEQFF
CDR3 DNA: TGTGCCAGCAGCGTTAGCGGGGGGGCCAATGAGCAGTTCTTC

D gene: -
clone size: -
J gene: TRBJ2-2
V gene: TRBV7-2
CDR3 protein: CASSKRHVRDTGELFF
CDR3 DNA: TGTGCCAGCAGCAAAAGACACGTTCGGGACACCGGGGAGCTGTTTTTT

D gene: -
clone size: -
J gene: TRBJ2-1
V gene: TRBV19
CDR3 protein: CASSIGSESNEQFF
CDR3 DNA: TGTGCCAGTAGTATCGGCTCAGAGAGCAATGAGCAGTTCTTC

D gene: TRBD2
clone size: -
J gene: TRBJ2-3
V gene: TRBV28
CDR3 protein: CASSPRGGLDTQYF
CDR3 DNA: TGTGCCAGCAGCCCCCGGGGGGGCCTCGATACGCAGTATTTT

D gene: -
clone size: -
J gene: TRBJ1-5
V gene: TRBV10-3
CDR3 protein: CAISEQVDSNQPQHF
CDR3 DNA: TGTGCCATCAGTGAACAAGTAGATAGCAATCAGCCCCAGCATTTT

D gene: -
clone size: -
J gene: TRBJ2-4
V gene: TRBV27
CDR3 protein: CASRSRGGKNIQYF
CDR3 DNA: TGTGCCAGCAGGAGCCGTGGGGGGAAAAACATTCAGTACTTC

D gene: -
clone size: -
J gene: TRBJ2-5
V gene: TRBV29-1
CDR3 protein: CSALGGETQYF
CDR3 DNA: TGCAGCGCCCTAGGGGGGGAGACCCAGTACTTC

D gene: TRBD2
clone size: -
J gene: TRBJ2-3
V gene: TRBV4-1
CDR3 protein: CASSRKLAVGDSTDTQYF
CDR3 DNA: TGCGCCAGCAGCCGTAAGCTAGCGGTTGGGGATAGCACAGATACGCAGTATTTT

D gene: -
clone size: once
J gene: TRBJ1-3
V gene: TRBV6-5
CDR3 protein: CASSLIDPSSGNTIYF
CDR3 DNA: TGTGCCAGCAGTTTGATTGACCCTAGCTCTGGAAACACCATATATTTT

D gene: -
clone size: -
J gene: TRBJ2-4
V gene: TRBV5-4
CDR3 protein: CASSLSRGPNIQYF
CDR3 DNA: TGTGCCAGCAGCTTGTCTAGGGGACCAAACATTCAGTACTTC

D gene: -
clone size: -
J gene: TRBJ1-5
V gene: TRBV18
CDR3 protein: CASSLQAAQPQHF
CDR3 DNA: TGTGCCAGCTCACTACAGGCGGCGCAGCCCCAGCATTTT

D gene: -
clone size: -
J gene: TRBJ2-5
V gene: TRBV18
CDR3 protein: CASSPPTGYQETQYF
CDR3 DNA: TGTGCCAGCTCACCACCAACAGGGTACCAAGAGACCCAGTACTTC

D gene: -
clone size: -
J gene: TRBJ2-5
V gene: TRBV19
CDR3 protein: CASSIAVRGGETQYF
CDR3 DNA: TGTGCCAGTAGTATAGCGGTCAGGGGGGGAGAGACCCAGTACTTC

D gene: -
clone size: -
J gene: TRBJ1-2
V gene: TRBV2
CDR3 protein: CASSERVGRDGYTF
CDR3 DNA: TGTGCCAGCAGTGAGAGGGTCGGCCGAGATGGCTACACCTTC

D gene: TRBD1
clone size: -
J gene: TRBJ1-2
V gene: TRBV2
CDR3 protein: CASRDDRGGGYTF
CDR3 DNA: TGTGCCAGCAGGGACGACAGGGGAGGCGGCTACACCTTC

D gene: -
clone size: -
J gene: TRBJ1-1
V gene: TRBV5-1
CDR3 protein: CASSFRTLGTEAFF
CDR3 DNA: TGCGCCAGCAGCTTCAGGACTCTCGGCACTGAAGCTTTCTTT

D gene: TRBD1
clone size: -
J gene: TRBJ1-6
V gene: TRBV6-6
CDR3 protein: CASSLEQGVNSPLHF
CDR3 DNA: TGTGCCAGCAGTTTAGAACAGGGGGTCAATTCACCCCTCCACTTT

D gene: TRBD1
clone size: -
J gene: TRBJ1-2
V gene: TRBV7-8
CDR3 protein: CASSDAPDRSYGYTF
CDR3 DNA: TGTGCCAGCAGCGACGCCCCGGACAGGTCCTATGGCTACACCTTC

D gene: -
clone size: -
J gene: TRBJ2-6
V gene: TRBV4-3
CDR3 protein: CASSQDRGGANVLTF
CDR3 DNA: TGCGCCAGCAGCCAAGATCGCGGTGGGGCCAACGTCCTGACTTTC

D gene: -
clone size: -
J gene: TRBJ1-3
V gene: TRBV7-6
CDR3 protein: CASSSPAAGNTIYF
CDR3 DNA: TGTGCCAGCAGCTCCCCGGCCGCGGGAAACACCATATATTTT

D gene: TRBD1
clone size: -
J gene: TRBJ2-3
V gene: TRBV7-8
CDR3 protein: CASSFGQALDTQYF
CDR3 DNA: TGTGCCAGCAGCTTCGGACAGGCGCTGGATACGCAGTATTTT

D gene: TRBD1
clone size: -
J gene: TRBJ2-5
V gene: TRBV2
CDR3 protein: CATQMGAGGRETQYF
CDR3 DNA: TGTGCCACCCAAATGGGGGCAGGGGGCAGAGAGACCCAGTACTTC